This TCR beta chain was retrieved from a study of technical replicates of blood from a few donors. Assay used: immunoSEQ multiplex PCR; TCRdb lists only in-frame clones, some missing. This sample has some 15,000 clones, with around 86% found just once. The TCR comes from a human donor in good health. The specimen sequenced was PBMCs.

CDR3 DNA: TGCGCCAGCAGCTTGGGCGGTGAGCAGTTCTTC. Translation gives CASSLGGEQFF. The rearrangement uses TRBV5-1 and TRBJ2-1, with D uncertain. CDR3 length equals 11 residues. The germline V and J ends were trimmed by 0 bases and 9 bases, with 4 bases remaining between them. The germline CDR1 and CDR2 sequences are SGHRS and YFSETQ.